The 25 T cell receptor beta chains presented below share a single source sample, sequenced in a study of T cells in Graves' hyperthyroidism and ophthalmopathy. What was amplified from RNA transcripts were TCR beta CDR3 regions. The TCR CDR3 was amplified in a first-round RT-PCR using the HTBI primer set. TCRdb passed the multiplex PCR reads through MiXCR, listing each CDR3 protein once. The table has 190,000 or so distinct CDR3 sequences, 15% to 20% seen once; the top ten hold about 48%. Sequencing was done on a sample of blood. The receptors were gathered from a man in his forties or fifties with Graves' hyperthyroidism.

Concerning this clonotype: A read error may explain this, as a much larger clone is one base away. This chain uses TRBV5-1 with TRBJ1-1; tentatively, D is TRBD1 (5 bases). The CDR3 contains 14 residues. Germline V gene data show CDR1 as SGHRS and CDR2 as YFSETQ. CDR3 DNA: TGCGCCGGCAGCTTCGGGACGGCGAACTATGAAGCTTTCTTT. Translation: CAGSFGTANYEAFF.

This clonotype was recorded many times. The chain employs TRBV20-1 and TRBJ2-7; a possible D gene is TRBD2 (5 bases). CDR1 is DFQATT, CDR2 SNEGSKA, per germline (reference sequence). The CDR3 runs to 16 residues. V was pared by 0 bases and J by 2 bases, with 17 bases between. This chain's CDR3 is CSARDPRGQNTYEQYF. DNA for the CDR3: TGCAGTGCTAGAGATCCCCGAGGGCAGAACACCTACGAGCAGTACTTC.

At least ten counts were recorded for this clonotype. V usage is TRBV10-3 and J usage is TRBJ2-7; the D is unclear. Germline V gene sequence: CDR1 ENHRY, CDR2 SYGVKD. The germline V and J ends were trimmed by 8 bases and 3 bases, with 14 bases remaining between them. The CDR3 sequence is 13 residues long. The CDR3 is CAICASKYYEQYF. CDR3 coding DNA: TGTGCCATCTGTGCTTCCAAGTACTACGAGCAGTACTTC.

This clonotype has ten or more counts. CDR3 residues: CASSYSGDPYEQYF. DNA of the CDR3: TGTGCCAGCAGTTACAGCGGGGACCCCTACGAGCAGTACTTC. The chain has TRBV27 and TRBJ2-7, with 7 bases matching TRBD2. V lost 4 bases to trimming and J lost 2 bases; unmatched junction nucleotides: 5. Germline V CDR1 and CDR2: MNHEY, SMNVEV (reference sequence). This CDR3 has 14 residues.

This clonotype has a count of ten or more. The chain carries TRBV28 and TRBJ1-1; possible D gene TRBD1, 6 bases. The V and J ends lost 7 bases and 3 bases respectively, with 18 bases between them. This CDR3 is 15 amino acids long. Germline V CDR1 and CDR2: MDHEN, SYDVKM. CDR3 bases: TGTGCCAGCACCTATTTGACAGGACGGGACACTGAAGCTTTCTTT. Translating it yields CASTYLTGRDTEAFF. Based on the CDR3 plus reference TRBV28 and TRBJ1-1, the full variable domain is DVKVTQSSRYLVKRTGEKVFLECVQDMDHENMFWYRQDPGLGLRLIYFSYDVKMKEKGDIPEGYSVSREKKERFSLILESASTNQTSMYLCASTYLTGRDTEAFFGQGTRLTVV.

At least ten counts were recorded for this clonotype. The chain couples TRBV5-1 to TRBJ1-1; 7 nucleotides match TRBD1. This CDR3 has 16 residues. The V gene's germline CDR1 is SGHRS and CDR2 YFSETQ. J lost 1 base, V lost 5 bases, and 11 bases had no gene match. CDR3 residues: CASSRAPGQRNTEAFF. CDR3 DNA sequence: TGCGCCAGCAGTCGCGCCCCGGGACAGCGGAACACTGAAGCTTTCTTT.

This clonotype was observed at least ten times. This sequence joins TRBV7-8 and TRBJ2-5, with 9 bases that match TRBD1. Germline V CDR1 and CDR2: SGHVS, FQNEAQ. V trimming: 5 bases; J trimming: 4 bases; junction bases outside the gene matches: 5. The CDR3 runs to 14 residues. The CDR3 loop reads CASSRQGVRETQYF. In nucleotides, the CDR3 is TGTGCCAGCAGCCGACAGGGGGTCCGAGAGACCCAGTACTTC.

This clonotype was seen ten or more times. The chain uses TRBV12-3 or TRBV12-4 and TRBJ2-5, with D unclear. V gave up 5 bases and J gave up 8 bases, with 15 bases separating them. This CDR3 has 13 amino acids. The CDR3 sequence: CASSTDGPITQYF. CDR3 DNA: TGTGCCAGCAGTACAGACGGCCCCATAACCCAGTACTTC.

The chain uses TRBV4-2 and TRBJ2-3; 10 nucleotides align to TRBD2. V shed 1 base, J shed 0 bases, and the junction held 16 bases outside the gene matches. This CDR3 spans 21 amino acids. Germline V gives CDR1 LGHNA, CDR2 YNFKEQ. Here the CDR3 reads CASSQAPGTSDRYASTDTQYF. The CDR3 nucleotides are TGTGCCAGCAGCCAAGCTCCCGGGACTAGCGACCGATATGCTAGCACAGATACGCAGTATTTT.

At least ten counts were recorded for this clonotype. CDR3 in amino acids: CASGGNTGELFF. Written as DNA, the CDR3 is TGTGCCAGCGGCGGGAACACCGGGGAGCTGTTTTTT. V gene TRBV28 combines with J gene TRBJ2-2; D remains ambiguous. The CDR3 extends over 12 amino acids. Germline values: CDR1 MDHEN, CDR2 SYDVKM. V gave up 8 bases and J gave up 1 base, with 5 bases separating them. The variable domain in full, completed from reference TRBV28 and TRBJ2-2, reads DVKVTQSSRYLVKRTGEKVFLECVQDMDHENMFWYRQDPGLGLRLIYFSYDVKMKEKGDIPEGYSVSREKKERFSLILESASTNQTSMYLCASGGNTGELFFGEGSRLTVL.

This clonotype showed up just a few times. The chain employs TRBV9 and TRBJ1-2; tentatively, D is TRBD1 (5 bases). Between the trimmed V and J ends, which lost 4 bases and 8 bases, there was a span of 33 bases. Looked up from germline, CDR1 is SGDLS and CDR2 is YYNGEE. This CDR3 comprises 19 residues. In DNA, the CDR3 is TGTGCCAGCAGCTTACAGGTTAAACCCAACCCAACTGAATATGGCGGCTACACCTTC. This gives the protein CASSLQVKPNPTEYGGYTF.

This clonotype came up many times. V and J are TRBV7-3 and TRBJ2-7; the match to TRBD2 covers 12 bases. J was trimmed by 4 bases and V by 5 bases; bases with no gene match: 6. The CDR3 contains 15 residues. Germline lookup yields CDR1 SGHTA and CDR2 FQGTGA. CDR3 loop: CASSKLAGGPYEQYF. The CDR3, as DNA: TGTGCCAGCAGCAAACTAGCGGGGGGACCATACGAGCAGTACTTC.

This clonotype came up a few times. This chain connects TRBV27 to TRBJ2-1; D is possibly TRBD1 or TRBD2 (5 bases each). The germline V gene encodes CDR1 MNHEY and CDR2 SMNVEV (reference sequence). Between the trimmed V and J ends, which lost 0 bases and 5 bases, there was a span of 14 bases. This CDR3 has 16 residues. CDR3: CASSLSPGTGNNEQFF. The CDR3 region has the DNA TGTGCCAGCAGTTTATCCCCCGGGACGGGAAACAATGAGCAGTTCTTC.

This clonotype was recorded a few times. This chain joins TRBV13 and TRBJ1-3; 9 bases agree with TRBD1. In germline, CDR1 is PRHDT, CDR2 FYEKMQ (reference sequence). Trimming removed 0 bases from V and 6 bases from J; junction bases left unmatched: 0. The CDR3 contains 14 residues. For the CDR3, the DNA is TGTGCCAGCAGCTTAGGACAGGGGGCAAACACCATATATTTT. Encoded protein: CASSLGQGANTIYF.

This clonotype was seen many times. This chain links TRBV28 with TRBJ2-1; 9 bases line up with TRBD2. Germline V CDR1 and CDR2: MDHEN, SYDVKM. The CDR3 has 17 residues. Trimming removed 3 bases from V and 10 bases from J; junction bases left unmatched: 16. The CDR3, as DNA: TGTGCCAGCAGTTTCGTGTCTAGCGGGGATTACAATATGGAGCAGTTCTTC. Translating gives CASSFVSSGDYNMEQFF. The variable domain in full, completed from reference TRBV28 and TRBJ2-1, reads DVKVTQSSRYLVKRTGEKVFLECVQDMDHENMFWYRQDPGLGLRLIYFSYDVKMKEKGDIPEGYSVSREKKERFSLILESASTNQTSMYLCASSFVSSGDYNMEQFFGPGTRLTVL.

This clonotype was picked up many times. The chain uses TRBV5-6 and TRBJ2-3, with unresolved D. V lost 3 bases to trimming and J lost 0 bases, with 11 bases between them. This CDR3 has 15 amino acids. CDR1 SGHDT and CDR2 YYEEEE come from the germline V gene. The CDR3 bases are TGTGCCAGCAGCTCCCCCCGCAGAAGCACAGATACGCAGTATTTT. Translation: CASSSPRRSTDTQYF.

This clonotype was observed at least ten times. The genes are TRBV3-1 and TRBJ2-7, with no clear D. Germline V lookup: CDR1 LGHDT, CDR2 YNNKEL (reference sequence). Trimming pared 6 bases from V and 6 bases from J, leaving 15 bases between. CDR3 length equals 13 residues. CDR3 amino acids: CASSLQLASEQYF. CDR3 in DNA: TGTGCCAGCAGTCTACAGTTAGCAAGCGAGCAGTACTTC.

CDR3 nucleotide sequence: TGTGCCAGCAGCCGACTAGCGGGGGGTACAGAGACCCAGTACTTC. Its protein is CASSRLAGGTETQYF. This chain joins TRBV7-3 and TRBJ2-5; 13 bases are a match to TRBD2. Germline V gene lookup returns CDR1 SGHTA and CDR2 FQGTGA. CDR3 size: 15 residues. The trim removed 5 bases at V and 4 bases at J, leaving 4 bases unmatched. Full variable domain (remainder filled in from reference TRBV7-3 and TRBJ2-5): GAGVSQTPSNKVTEKGKYVELRCDPISGHTALYWYRQSLGQGPEFLIYFQGTGAADDSGLPNDRFFAVRPEGSVSTLKIQRTERGDSAVYLCASSRLAGGTETQYFGPGTRLLVL.

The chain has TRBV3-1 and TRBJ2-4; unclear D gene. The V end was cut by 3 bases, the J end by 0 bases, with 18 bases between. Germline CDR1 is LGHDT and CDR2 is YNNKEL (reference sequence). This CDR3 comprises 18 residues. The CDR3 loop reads CASSHGHPVNLAKNIQYF. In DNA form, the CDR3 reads TGTGCCAGCAGCCACGGGCATCCAGTTAACCTAGCCAAAAACATTCAGTACTTC.

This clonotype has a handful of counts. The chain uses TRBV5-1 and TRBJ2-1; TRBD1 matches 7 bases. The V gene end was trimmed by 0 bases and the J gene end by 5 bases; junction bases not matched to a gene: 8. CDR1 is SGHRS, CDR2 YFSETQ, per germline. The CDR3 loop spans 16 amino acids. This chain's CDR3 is CASSLGLGTVNNEQFF. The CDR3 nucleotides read TGCGCCAGCAGCTTGGGGTTGGGGACAGTAAACAATGAGCAGTTCTTC.

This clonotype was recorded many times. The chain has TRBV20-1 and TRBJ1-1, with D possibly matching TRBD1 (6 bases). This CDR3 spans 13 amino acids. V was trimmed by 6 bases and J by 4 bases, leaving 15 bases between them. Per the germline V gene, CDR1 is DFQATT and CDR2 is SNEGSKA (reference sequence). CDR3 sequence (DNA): TGCAGTGCAGGTCAGGTCAGGGGCACTGAAGCTTTCTTT. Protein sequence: CSAGQVRGTEAFF.

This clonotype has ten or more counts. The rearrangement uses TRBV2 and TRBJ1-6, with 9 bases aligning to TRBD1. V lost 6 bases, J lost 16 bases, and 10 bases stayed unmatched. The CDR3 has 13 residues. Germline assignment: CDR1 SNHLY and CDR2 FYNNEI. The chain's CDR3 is CASSAGRQGVLHF. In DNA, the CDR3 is TGTGCCAGCAGCGCAGGACGACAGGGGGTTCTCCACTTT.

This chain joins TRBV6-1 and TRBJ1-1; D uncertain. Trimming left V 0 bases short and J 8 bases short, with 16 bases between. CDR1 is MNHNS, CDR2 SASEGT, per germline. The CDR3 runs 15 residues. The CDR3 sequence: CASSEAAVKRLEAFF. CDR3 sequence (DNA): TGTGCCAGCAGTGAAGCGGCCGTGAAAAGACTGGAAGCTTTCTTT.

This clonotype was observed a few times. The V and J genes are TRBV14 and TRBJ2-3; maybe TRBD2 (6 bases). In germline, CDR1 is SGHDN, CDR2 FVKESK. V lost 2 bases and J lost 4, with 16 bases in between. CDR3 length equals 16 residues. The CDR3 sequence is CASSQRGGADADTQYF. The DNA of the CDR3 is TGTGCCAGCAGCCAAAGGGGAGGAGCGGATGCAGATACGCAGTATTTT.

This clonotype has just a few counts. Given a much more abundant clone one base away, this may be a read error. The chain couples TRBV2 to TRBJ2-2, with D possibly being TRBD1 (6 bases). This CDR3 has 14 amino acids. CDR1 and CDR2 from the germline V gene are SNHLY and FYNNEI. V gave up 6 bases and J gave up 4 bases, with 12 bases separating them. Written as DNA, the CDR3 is TGTGCCAGCAGCAGGACAGCTAGCACCGGGGAGCTGTTTTTT. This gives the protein CASSRTASTGELFF.